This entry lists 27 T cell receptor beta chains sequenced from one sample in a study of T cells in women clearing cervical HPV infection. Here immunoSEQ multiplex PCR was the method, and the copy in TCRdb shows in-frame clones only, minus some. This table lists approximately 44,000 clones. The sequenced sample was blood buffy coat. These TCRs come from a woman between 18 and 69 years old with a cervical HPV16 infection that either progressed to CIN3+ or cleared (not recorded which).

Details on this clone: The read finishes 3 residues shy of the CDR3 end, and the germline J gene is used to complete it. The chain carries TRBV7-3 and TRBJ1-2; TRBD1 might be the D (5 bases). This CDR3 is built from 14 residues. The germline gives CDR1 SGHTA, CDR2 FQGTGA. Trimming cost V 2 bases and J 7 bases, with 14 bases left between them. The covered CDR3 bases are TGTGCCAGCAGCTTAGACAGTGACGGGAGTGGC. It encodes CASSLDSDGSG. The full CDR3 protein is CASSLDSDGSGYTF. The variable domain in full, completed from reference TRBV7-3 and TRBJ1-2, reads GAGVSQTPSNKVTEKGKYVELRCDPISGHTALYWYRQSLGQGPEFLIYFQGTGAADDSGLPNDRFFAVRPEGSVSTLKIQRTERGDSAVYLCASSLDSDGSGYTFGSGTRLTVV.

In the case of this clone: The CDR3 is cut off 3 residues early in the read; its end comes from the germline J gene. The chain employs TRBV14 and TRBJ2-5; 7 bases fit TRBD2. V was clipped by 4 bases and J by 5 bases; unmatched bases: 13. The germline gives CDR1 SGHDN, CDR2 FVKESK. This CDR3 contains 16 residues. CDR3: CASSRWGRGLMETQYF. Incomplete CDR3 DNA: TGTGCCAGCAGCCGATGGGGGAGGGGACTAATGGAGACC.

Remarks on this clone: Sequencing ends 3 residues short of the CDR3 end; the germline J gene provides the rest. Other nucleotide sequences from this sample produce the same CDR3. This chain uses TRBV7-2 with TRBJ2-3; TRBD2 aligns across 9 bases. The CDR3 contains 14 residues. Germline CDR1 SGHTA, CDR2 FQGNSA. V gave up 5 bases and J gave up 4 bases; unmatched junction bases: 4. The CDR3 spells CASSTGLASDTQYF. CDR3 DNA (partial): TGTGCCAGCAGCACGGGACTAGCATCAGATACG.

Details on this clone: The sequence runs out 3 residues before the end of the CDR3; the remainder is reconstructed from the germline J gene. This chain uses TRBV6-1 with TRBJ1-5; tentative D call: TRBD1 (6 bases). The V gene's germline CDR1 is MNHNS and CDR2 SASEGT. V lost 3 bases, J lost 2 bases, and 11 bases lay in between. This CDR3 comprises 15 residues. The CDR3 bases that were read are TGTGCCAGCAGTGAGAACAGGGAGGGCAATCAGCCC. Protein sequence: CASSENREGNQP. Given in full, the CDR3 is CASSENREGNQPQHF.

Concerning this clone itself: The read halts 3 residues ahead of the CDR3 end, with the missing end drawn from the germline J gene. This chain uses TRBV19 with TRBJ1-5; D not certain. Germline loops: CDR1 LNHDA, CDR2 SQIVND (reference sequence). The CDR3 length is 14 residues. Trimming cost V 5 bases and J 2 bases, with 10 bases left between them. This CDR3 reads CASSWAGGNQPQHF. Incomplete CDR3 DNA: TGTGCCAGTAGTTGGGCAGGAGGCAATCAGCCC. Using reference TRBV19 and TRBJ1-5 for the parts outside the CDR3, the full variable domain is DGGITQSPKYLFRKEGQNVTLSCEQNLNHDAMYWYRQDPGQGLRLIYYSQIVNDFQKGDIAEGYSVSREKKESFPLTVTSAQKNPTAFYLCASSWAGGNQPQHFGDGTRLSIL.

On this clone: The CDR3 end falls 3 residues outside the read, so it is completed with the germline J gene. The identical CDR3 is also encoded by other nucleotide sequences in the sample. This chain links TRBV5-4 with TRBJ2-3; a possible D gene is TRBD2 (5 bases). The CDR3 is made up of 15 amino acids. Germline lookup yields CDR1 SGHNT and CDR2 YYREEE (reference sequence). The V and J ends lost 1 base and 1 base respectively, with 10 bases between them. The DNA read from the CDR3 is TGTGCCAGCAGCTTGTCAAGCGGACGCACAGATACG. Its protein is CASSLSSGRTDT. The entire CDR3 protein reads CASSLSSGRTDTQYF.

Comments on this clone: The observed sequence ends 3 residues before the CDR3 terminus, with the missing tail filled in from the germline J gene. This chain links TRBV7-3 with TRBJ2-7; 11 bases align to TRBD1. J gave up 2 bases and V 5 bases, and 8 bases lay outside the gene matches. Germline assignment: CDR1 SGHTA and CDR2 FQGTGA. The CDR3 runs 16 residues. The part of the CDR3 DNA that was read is TGTGCCAGCAGCGCTGGACCGGGACAGGGGGCCTACGAG. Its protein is CASSAGPGQGAYE. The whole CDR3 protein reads CASSAGPGQGAYEQYF. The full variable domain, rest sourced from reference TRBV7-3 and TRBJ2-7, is GAGVSQTPSNKVTEKGKYVELRCDPISGHTALYWYRQSLGQGPEFLIYFQGTGAADDSGLPNDRFFAVRPEGSVSTLKIQRTERGDSAVYLCASSAGPGQGAYEQYFGPGTRLTVT.

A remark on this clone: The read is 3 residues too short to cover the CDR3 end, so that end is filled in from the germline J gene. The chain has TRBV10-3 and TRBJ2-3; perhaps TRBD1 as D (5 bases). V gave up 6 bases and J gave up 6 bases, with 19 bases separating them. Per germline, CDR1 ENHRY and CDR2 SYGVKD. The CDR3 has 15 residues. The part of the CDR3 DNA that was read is TGTGCCATCAGCCAGACAGCATTGAATTCGGATACG. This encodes CAISQTALNSDT. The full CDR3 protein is CAISQTALNSDTQYF.

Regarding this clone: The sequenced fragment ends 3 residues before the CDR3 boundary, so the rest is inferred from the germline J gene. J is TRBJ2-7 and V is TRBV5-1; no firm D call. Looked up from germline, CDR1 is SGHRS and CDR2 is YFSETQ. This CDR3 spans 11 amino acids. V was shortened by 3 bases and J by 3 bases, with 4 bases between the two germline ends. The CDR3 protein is CASSYNYEQYF. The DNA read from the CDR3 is TGCGCCAGCAGCTACAACTACGAG.

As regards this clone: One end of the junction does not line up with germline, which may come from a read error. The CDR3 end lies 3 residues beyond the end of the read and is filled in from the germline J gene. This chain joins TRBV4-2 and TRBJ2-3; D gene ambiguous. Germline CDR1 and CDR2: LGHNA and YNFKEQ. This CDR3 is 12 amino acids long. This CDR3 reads CASSYKKDTQYF. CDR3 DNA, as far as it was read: TGCGCCAGCAGCTACAAGAAAGATACG.

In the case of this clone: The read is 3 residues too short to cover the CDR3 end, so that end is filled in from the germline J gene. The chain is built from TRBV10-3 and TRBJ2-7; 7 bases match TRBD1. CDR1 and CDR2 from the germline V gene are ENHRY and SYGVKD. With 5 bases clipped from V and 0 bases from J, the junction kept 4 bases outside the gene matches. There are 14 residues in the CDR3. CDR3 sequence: CAISPGQSSYEQYF. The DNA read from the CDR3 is TGTGCCATCAGTCCGGGACAGAGCTCCTACGAG.

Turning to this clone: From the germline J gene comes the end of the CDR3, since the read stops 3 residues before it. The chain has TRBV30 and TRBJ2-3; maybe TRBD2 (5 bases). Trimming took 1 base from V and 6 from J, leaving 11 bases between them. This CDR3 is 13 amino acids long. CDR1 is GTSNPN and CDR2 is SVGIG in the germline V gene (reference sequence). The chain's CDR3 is CAWSAIPGDTQYF. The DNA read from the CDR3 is TGTGCCTGGAGTGCTATCCCGGGGGATACG.

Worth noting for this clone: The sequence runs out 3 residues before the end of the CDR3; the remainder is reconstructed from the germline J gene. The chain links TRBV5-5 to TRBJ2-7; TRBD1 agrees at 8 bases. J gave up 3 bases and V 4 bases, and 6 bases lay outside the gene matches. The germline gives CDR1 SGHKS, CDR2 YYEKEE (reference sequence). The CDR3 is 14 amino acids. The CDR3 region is CASSHLGQGYEQYF. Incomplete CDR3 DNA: TGTGCCAGCAGCCATCTCGGACAGGGCTACGAG.

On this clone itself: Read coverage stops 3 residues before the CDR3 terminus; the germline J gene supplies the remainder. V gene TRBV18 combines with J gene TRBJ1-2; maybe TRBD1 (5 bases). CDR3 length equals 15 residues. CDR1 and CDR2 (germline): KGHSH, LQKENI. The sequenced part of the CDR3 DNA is TGTGCCAGCTCACCATGGGCAGGGACTTGGCTTGAC. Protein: CASSPWAGTWLD. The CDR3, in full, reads CASSPWAGTWLDYTF.

The covered CDR3 bases are TGTGCCAGCAGCCCACTAGCGGCCCAAGGGAATGAG. Protein sequence: CASSPLAAQGNE. The full-length CDR3 reads as CASSPLAAQGNEQFF. The rearrangement uses TRBV7-6 and TRBJ2-1; TRBD2 agrees at 8 bases. The sequence runs out 3 residues before the end of the CDR3; the remainder is reconstructed from the germline J gene. The CDR3 has 15 residues. Germline V gives CDR1 SGHVS, CDR2 FNYEAQ. V was pared by 5 bases and J by 7 bases, with 10 bases of the junction left unmatched.

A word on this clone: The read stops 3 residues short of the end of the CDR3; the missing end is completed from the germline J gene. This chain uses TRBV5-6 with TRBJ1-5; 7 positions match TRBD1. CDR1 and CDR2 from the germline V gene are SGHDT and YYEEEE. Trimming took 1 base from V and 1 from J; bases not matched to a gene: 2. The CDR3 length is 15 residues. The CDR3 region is CASSLSRGSNQPQHF. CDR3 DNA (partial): TGTGCCAGCAGCTTGTCCAGGGGGAGCAATCAGCCC.

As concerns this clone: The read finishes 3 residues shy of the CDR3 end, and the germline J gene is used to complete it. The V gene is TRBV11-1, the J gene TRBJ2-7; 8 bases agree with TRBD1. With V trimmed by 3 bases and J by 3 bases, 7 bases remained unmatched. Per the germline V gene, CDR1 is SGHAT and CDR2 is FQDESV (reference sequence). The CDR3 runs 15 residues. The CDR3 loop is CASSFLDRDIYEQYF. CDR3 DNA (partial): TGTGCCAGCAGCTTCTTGGACAGGGATATCTACGAG. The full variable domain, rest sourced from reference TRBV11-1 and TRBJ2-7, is EAEVAQSPRYKITEKSQAVAFWCDPISGHATLYWYRQILGQGPELLVQFQDESVVDDSQLPKDRFSAERLKGVDSTLKIQPAELGDSAMYLCASSFLDRDIYEQYFGPGTRLTVT.

The CDR3 is CASTDRGSTGNEQFF. The DNA read from the CDR3 is TGTGCCAGTACCGACAGGGGATCGACGGGGAATGAG. V gene TRBV19 combines with J gene TRBJ2-1; 8 bases map to TRBD1. The sequence runs out 3 residues before the end of the CDR3; the remainder is reconstructed from the germline J gene. The CDR3 runs 15 residues. J gave up 7 bases and V 7 bases, and 12 bases lay outside the gene matches. The germline CDR1 and CDR2 sequences are LNHDA and SQIVND (reference sequence).

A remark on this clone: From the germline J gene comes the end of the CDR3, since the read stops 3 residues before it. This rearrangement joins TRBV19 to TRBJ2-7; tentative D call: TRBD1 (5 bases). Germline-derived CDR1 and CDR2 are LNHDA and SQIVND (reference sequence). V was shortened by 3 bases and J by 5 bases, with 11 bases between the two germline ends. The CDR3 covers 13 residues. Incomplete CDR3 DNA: TGTGCCAGTAGTATTTGGGGCAGGGACGAG. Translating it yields CASSIWGRDE. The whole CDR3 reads CASSIWGRDEQYF.

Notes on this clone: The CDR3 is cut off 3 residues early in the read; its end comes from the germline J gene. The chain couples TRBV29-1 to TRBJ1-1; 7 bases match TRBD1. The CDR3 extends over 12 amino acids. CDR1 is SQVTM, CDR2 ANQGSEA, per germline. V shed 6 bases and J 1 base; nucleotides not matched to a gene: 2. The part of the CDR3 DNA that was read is TGCAGCGTGAGACAGGGGAACACTGAA. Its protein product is CSVRQGNTE. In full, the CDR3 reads CSVRQGNTEAFF.

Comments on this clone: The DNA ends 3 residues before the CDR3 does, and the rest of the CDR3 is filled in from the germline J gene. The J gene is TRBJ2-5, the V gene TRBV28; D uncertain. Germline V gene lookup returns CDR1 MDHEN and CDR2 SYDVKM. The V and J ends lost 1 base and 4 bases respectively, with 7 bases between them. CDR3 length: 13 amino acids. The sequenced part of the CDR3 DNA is TGTGCCAGCAGTTTATACTCCCCAGAGACC. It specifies CASSLYSPET. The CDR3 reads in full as CASSLYSPETQYF. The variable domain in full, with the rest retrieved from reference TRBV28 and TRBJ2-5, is DVKVTQSSRYLVKRTGEKVFLECVQDMDHENMFWYRQDPGLGLRLIYFSYDVKMKEKGDIPEGYSVSREKKERFSLILESASTNQTSMYLCASSLYSPETQYFGPGTRLLVL.

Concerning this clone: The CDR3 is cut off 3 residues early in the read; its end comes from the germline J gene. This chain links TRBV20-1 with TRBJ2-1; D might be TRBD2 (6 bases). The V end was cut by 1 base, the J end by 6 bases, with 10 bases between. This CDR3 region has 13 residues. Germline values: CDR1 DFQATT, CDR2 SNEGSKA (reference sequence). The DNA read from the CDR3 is TGCAGTGCTAGAGGGGGGGTGGTCAATGAG. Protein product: CSARGGVVNE. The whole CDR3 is CSARGGVVNEQFF.

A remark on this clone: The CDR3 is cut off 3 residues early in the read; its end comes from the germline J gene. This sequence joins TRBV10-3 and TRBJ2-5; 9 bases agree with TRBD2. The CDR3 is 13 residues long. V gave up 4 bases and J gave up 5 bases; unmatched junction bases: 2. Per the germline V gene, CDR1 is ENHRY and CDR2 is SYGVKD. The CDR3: CAISASGRETQYF. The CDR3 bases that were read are TGTGCCATCAGTGCCAGCGGGAGGGAGACC.

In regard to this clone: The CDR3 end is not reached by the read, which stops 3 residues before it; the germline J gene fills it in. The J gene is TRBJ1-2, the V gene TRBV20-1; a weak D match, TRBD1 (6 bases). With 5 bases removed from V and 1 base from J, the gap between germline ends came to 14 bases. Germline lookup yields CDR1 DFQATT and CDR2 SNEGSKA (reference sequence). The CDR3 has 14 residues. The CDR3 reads CSAAQGIGNYGYTF. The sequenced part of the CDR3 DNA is TGCAGTGCTGCACAGGGAATTGGTAACTATGGC.

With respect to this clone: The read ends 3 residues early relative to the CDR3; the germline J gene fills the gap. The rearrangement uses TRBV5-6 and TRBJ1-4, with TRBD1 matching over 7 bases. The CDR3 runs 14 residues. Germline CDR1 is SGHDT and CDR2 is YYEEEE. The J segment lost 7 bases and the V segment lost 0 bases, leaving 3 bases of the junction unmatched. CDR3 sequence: CASSLDRGGEKLFF. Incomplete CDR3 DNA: TGTGCCAGCAGCTTGGACAGGGGAGGTGAAAAA.

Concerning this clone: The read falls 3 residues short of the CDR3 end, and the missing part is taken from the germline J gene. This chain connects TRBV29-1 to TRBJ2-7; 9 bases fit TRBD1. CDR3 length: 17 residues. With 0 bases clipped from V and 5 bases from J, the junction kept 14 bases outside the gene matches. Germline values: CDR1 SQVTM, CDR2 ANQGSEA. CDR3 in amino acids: CSVEESLKWDRVNEQYF. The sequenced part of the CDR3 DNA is TGCAGCGTTGAAGAAAGCTTAAAGTGGGACAGGGTCAACGAG.

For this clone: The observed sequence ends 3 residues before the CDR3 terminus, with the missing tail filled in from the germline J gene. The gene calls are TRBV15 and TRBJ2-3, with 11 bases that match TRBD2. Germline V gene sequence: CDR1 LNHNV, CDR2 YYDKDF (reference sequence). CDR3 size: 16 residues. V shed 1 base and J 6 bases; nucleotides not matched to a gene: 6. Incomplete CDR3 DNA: TGTGCCACCAGCAGAGGGGCTAGCGGGAGGATGGATACG. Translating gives CATSRGASGRMDT. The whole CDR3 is CATSRGASGRMDTQYF. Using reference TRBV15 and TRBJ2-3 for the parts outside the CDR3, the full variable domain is DAMVIQNPRYQVTQFGKPVTLSCSQTLNHNVMYWYQQKSSQAPKLLFHYYDKDFNNEADTPDNFQSRRPNTSFCFLDIRSPGLGDTAMYLCATSRGASGRMDTQYFGPGTRLTVL.